The rows below give T cell receptor beta chains drawn from one sample of a study of sequential checkpoint blockade in melanoma. The repertoire was sequenced with immunoSEQ multiplex PCR; TCRdb's copy has only in-frame clones and lacks some. The sample lists 1,500 or so clones; about 25% were seen once. The source material was tumor tissue (inferred from file names), sampled from a patient given nivolumab and ipilimumab in sequence. Receptors originate from a human donor with melanoma. Each CDR3 is given with its conserved first and last residue. Each record gives: V gene, J gene, D gene, clone size, CDR3 protein, CDR3 DNA. D genes are given only for firm matches. Part of the rows lack a size; the others show once, few, many or a class for expanded clones.

TRBV18	TRBJ2-3	TRBD2	few	CASSLGLAGTTDTQYF	TGTGCCAGCTCACTGGGACTAGCGGGGACCACAGATACGCAGTATTTT
TRBV23-1	TRBJ2-1	TRBD2	.	CASSQDQWREWNEQFF	TGCGCCAGCAGCCAAGATCAGTGGCGGGAGTGGAATGAGCAGTTCTTC
TRBV18	TRBJ2-3	.	.	CASSPGGTDTQYF	TGTGCCAGCTCACCAGGGGGCACAGATACGCAGTATTTT
TRBV11-3	TRBJ1-2	.	.	CASSLGGAQGSLYGYTF	TGTGCCAGCAGCTTAGGGGGGGCACAGGGATCCCTCTATGGCTACACCTTC
TRBV19	TRBJ2-4	.	.	CASSTSRRVDIQYF	TGTGCCAGTAGTACCTCTAGGAGGGTCGACATTCAGTACTTC
TRBV28	TRBJ2-1	TRBD2	few	CASSSSWTGTRLNNEQFF	TGTGCCAGCAGTTCTTCCTGGACCGGGACTAGACTAAACAATGAGCAGTTCTTC
TRBV28	TRBJ2-7	TRBD1	few	CASSSTGDTTYEQYF	TGTGCCAGCAGTTCTACAGGGGATACTACCTACGAGCAGTACTTC
TRBV11-3	TRBJ2-7	TRBD1	.	CASSSTGAILYEQYF	TGTGCCAGCAGCTCGACAGGGGCCATCCTCTACGAGCAGTACTTC
TRBV6-8	TRBJ1-1	.	few	CASSSLGIEGEAFF	TGTGCCAGCAGTTCCTTGGGGATAGAAGGAGAAGCTTTCTTT
TRBV6-8	TRBJ2-7	.	.	CASSPLRTAQRAYEQYF	TGTGCCAGCAGTCCGCTACGGACCGCTCAAAGGGCCTACGAGCAGTACTTC
TRBV6-7	TRBJ2-1	.	.	CASSFRDEQFF	TGTGCCAGCAGTTTCAGGGATGAGCAGTTCTTC
TRBV11-3	TRBJ2-7	.	.	CASSLGHGVVSEQYF	TGTGCCAGCAGCTTAGGACACGGGGTAGTCTCCGAGCAGTACTTC
TRBV11-3	TRBJ2-7	TRBD2	medium-sized	CASSSRLGSGSSYEQYF	TGTGCCAGCAGCTCACGTTTGGGTAGCGGGAGCTCCTACGAGCAGTACTTC
TRBV28	TRBJ2-7	.	few	CASSQTGGRYEQYF	TGTGCCAGCAGCCAGACCGGAGGCAGGTACGAGCAGTACTTC
TRBV4-1	TRBJ2-3	TRBD2	few	CASSRIPTSGGSDTQYF	TGCGCCAGCAGCCGGATCCCGACTAGCGGGGGGTCAGATACGCAGTATTTT
TRBV30	TRBJ2-7	.	.	CASNDGGSEQYF	TGTGCCTCCAACGATGGGGGGAGCGAGCAGTACTTC
TRBV9	TRBJ2-5	TRBD1	few	CASSGTGYGETQYF	TGTGCCAGCAGTGGGACAGGGTATGGCGAGACCCAGTACTTC
TRBV19	TRBJ2-1	TRBD2	.	CASSIQLAASSYNEQFF	TGTGCCAGTAGTATCCAACTAGCGGCTAGCTCCTACAATGAGCAGTTCTTC
TRBV11-3	TRBJ1-2	.	.	CASSSDPGLYGYTF	TGTGCCAGCAGCTCTGACCCCGGGCTCTATGGCTACACCTTC
TRBV11-3	TRBJ2-3	TRBD1	few	CASSLPGTVTDTQYF	TGTGCCAGCAGCTTACCCGGGACAGTCACAGATACGCAGTATTTT
TRBV12-5	TRBJ2-3	.	large	CASGPPGRYTDTQYF	TGTGCTAGTGGCCCGCCAGGGCGGTACACAGATACGCAGTATTTT
TRBV19	TRBJ2-1	.	.	CASTPAGLAGIVNEQFF	TGTGCCAGTACCCCTGCAGGGCTAGCCGGTATAGTTAATGAGCAGTTCTTC
TRBV6-8	TRBJ1-1	.	large	CAPKKPGQGVWTEAFF	TGTGCCCCAAAAAAACCCGGACAAGGGGTGTGGACTGAAGCTTTCTTT
TRBV11-3	TRBJ1-1	.	few	CASSLGMGARNTEAFF	TGTGCCAGCAGCTTAGGAATGGGGGCGAGGAACACTGAAGCTTTCTTT
TRBV5-1	TRBJ2-2	TRBD2	few	CASSHGLAGGPGELFF	TGCGCCAGCAGCCATGGACTAGCCGGAGGCCCCGGGGAGCTGTTTTTT
TRBV6-8	TRBJ2-5	.	few	CASSYTEETQYF	TGTGCCAGCAGTTACACCGAGGAGACCCAGTACTTC
TRBV30	TRBJ2-2	TRBD2	.	CAWSYGLAGVSGELFF	TGTGCCTGGAGTTACGGACTAGCGGGAGTGTCCGGGGAGCTGTTTTTT
TRBV28	TRBJ2-6	.	.	CASSRSSTGANVLTF	TGTGCCAGCAGCCGATCATCGACTGGGGCCAACGTCCTGACTTTC
TRBV5-1	TRBJ2-7	.	.	CASSVGSEGYEQYF	TGCGCCAGCAGCGTGGGGAGTGAGGGCTACGAGCAGTACTTC
TRBV1	TRBJ2-1	.	.	CASSQDGGRYNEQFF	TGCGCCAGCAGCCAAGACGGGGGGCGGTACAATGAGCAGTTCTTC
TRBV1	TRBJ2-4	.	medium-sized	CASSQETGVLAKNIQYF	TGCGCCAGCAGCCAAGAAACGGGGGTCCTAGCCAAAAACATTCAGTACTTC
TRBV6-8	TRBJ2-3	.	few	CASSDTGSSTDTQYF	TGTGCCAGCAGTGATACAGGTTCTAGCACAGATACGCAGTATTTT
TRBV5-1	TRBJ2-7	.	.	CASSLGTRDILYEQYF	TGCGCCAGCAGCTTGGGTACAAGGGACATACTCTACGAGCAGTACTTC
TRBV9	TRBJ1-2	.	medium-sized	CASSGSGSWYGYTF	TGTGCCAGCAGTGGGTCAGGGTCCTGGTATGGCTACACCTTC
TRBV19	TRBJ2-5	.	.	CASSIVREHQETQYF	TGTGCCAGTAGTATTGTACGGGAGCACCAAGAGACCCAGTACTTC
TRBV11-3	TRBJ1-2	TRBD1	few	CASSVLRDRVDGYTF	TGTGCCAGCAGCGTCCTCCGGGACAGGGTTGATGGCTACACCTTC
TRBV11-3	TRBJ1-1	.	medium-sized	CASSLGGELMNTEAFF	TGTGCCAGCAGCTTAGGAGGGGAGCTCATGAACACTGAAGCTTTCTTT
TRBV19	TRBJ2-6	.	.	CASRAPPAVSGANVLTF	TGTGCCAGTAGGGCCCCGCCGGCCGTCTCTGGGGCCAACGTCCTGACTTTC
TRBV11-3	TRBJ2-2	TRBD2	few	CASSSPGLAGARDTGELFF	TGTGCCAGCAGCTCCCCGGGACTAGCGGGAGCCCGGGACACCGGGGAGCTGTTTTTT
TRBV19	TRBJ2-2	.	few	CASSNPNTGELFF	TGTGCCAGTAGTAATCCGAACACCGGGGAGCTGTTTTTT
TRBV10-2	TRBJ2-1	TRBD2	few	CASSYSQPGLASYNEQFF	TGCGCCAGCAGTTACTCTCAACCGGGACTAGCATCGTACAATGAGCAGTTCTTC
TRBV11-3	TRBJ1-5	.	medium-sized	CASSLGGSISNQPQHF	TGTGCCAGCAGCTTGGGGGGTTCCATTAGCAATCAGCCCCAGCATTTT
TRBV19	TRBJ1-2	.	.	CASSIMTTAPYGYTF	TGTGCCAGTAGTATAATGACGACAGCCCCCTATGGCTACACCTTC
TRBV5-1	TRBJ2-1	TRBD2	.	CASSSLGGSHTDNEQFF	TGCGCCAGCAGCTCCCTGGGGGGGTCCCATACAGACAATGAGCAGTTCTTC
TRBV11-3	TRBJ2-5	TRBD2	few	CASSTGAGAETQYF	TGTGCCAGCAGCACAGGAGCGGGGGCAGAGACCCAGTACTTC